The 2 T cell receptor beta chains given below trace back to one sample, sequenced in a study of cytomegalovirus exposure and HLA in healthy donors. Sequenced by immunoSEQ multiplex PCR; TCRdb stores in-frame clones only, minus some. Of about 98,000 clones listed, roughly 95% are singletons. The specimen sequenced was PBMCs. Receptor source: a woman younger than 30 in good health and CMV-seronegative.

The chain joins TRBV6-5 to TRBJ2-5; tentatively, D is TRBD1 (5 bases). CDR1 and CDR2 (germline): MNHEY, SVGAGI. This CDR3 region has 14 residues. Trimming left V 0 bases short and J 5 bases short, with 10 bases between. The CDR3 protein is CASSYSGVWETQYF. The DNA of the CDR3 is TGTGCCAGCAGTTACTCAGGGGTTTGGGAGACCCAGTACTTC.

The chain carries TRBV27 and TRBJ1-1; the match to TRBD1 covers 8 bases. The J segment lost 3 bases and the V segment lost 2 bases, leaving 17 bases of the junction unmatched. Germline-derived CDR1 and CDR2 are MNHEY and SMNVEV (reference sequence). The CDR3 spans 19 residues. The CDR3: CASSLLRRRGQRGDTEAFF. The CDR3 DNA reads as TGTGCCAGCAGTTTACTTAGGCGCAGGGGGCAGAGGGGTGACACTGAAGCTTTCTTT.